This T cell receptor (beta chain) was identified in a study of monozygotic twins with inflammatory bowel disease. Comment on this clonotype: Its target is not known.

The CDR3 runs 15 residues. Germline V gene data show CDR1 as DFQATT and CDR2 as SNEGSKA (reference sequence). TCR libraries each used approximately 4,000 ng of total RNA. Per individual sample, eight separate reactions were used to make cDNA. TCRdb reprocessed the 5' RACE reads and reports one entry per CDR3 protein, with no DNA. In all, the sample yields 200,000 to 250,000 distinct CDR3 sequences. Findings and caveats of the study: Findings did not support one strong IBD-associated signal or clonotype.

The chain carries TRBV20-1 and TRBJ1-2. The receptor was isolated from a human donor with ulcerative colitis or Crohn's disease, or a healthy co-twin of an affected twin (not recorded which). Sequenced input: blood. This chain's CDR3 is CSAKDGDFGNYGYTF.